Listed below are T cell receptor beta chains from one sample, sequenced in a study of blood T cell repertoires in COVID-19. Using immunoSEQ multiplex PCR, the repertoire was profiled, and TCRdb retains in-frame clones only, with some absent. This sample has fewer than 250,000 clones; about 88% occur once, and the top ten carry around 6.6%. Sequenced input: peripheral blood. The receptors here all came from a woman between 35 and 50 years old who had recovered from COVID-19. Both conserved end residues are part of each CDR3. A D gene is named only where the DNA matches it firmly. Where a row states a size, it is once, few, many or the class of an expanded clone; other rows omit it.

>TRBJ1-1|TRBD1|TRBV29-1|NA
CSGRQGAGTEAFF
TGCAGCGGCAGACAGGGGGCGGGCACTGAAGCTTTCTTT
>TRBJ2-7|NA|TRBV19|NA
CASKDFEQYF
TGTGCCAGTAAGGACTTCGAGCAGTACTTC
>TRBJ2-7|TRBD2|TRBV6-4|NA
CASSDTSGSRYEQYF
TGTGCCAGCAGTGATACTAGCGGGAGTAGATACGAGCAGTACTTC
>TRBJ2-5|TRBD1|TRBV4-1|NA
CASSQVFTGDHETQYF
TGCGCCAGCAGCCAAGTCTTTACAGGGGACCATGAGACCCAGTACTTC
>TRBJ2-3|NA|TRBV24-1|once
CATSEAPDTQYF
TGTGCCACCAGTGAAGCCCCGGATACGCAGTATTTT
>TRBJ2-1|TRBD2|TRBV18|NA
CASSSIGLAGGQGEQFF
TGTGCCAGCTCATCAATCGGACTAGCGGGAGGCCAGGGTGAGCAGTTCTTC
>TRBJ2-6|NA|TRBV4-3|NA
CASSQGTQGSGANVLTF
TGCGCCAGCAGCCAAGGCACACAGGGCTCTGGGGCCAACGTCCTGACTTTC
>TRBJ2-1|TRBD1|TRBV7-6|NA
CASSSAPGQGNYNEQFF
TGTGCCAGCAGCTCCGCCCCGGGACAGGGCAACTACAATGAGCAGTTCTTC
>TRBJ1-6|NA|TRBV14|NA
CASSQERLASGTLHF
TGTGCCAGCAGCCAAGAGCGATTGGCCAGCGGGACCCTCCACTTT
>TRBJ2-1|TRBD2|TRBV12-3/TRBV12-4|NA
CASSPSGRQFF
TGTGCCAGCAGTCCTAGCGGGAGGCAGTTCTTC
>TRBJ1-2|TRBD1|TRBV30|NA
CAWIPGLGQVDGYTF
TGTGCCTGGATCCCGGGGCTGGGACAGGTGGATGGCTACACCTTC